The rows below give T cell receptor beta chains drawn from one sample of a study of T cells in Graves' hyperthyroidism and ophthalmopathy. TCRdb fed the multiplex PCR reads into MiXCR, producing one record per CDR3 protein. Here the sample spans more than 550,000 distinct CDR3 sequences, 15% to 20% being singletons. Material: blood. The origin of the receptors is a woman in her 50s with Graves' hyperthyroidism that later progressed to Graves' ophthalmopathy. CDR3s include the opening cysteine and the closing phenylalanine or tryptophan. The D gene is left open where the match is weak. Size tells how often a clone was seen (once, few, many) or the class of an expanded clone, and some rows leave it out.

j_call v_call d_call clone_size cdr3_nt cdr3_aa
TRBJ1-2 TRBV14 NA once TGTGCCAGCAGCCGGACCAGGGAGAGCGGCGGCTACACCTTC CASSRTRESGGYTF
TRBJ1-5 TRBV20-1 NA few TGCAGTGCTACTGAGGACACGCAGTATAGCAATCAGCCCCAGCATTTT CSATEDTQYSNQPQHF
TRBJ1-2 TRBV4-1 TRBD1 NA TGCGCCAGCAGCCATGATGGACAGGGTACTGGCTACACCTTC CASSHDGQGTGYTF
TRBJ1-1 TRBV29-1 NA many TGCAGCGTTGAAGTTCCGGCGGGGACAATTTACACTGAAGCTTTCTTT CSVEVPAGTIYTEAFF
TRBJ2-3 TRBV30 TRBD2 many TGTGCCTGGAACTTGCACGGGGGGAACGCAGATACGCAGTATTTT CAWNLHGGNADTQYF
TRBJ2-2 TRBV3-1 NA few TGTGCCAGCAGCCAAGATTGGGCTGGAGGGGAGCTGTTTTTT CASSQDWAGGELFF
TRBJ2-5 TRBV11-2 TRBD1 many TGTGCCAGCAGCTTACTTCTGGGCCAGGGGGCAAAGACCCAGTACTTC CASSLLLGQGAKTQYF
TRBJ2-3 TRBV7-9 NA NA TGTGCCAGCAGCTTAGAGGGGGGGCCCCGGGATACGCAGTATTTT CASSLEGGPRDTQYF
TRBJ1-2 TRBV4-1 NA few TGCGCCAGCAGCCAAGATCATGGTAATGGAGGCTACACCTTC CASSQDHGNGGYTF
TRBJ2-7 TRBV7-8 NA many TGTGCCAGCAGCAAAAACTTGGAGCAGTACTTC CASSKNLEQYF
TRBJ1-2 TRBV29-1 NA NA TGCAGCGGGCCCGGCTACACCTTC CSGPGYTF
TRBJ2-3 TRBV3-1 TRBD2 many TGTGCCAGCAGCCAAGCGGCGGGGGGCACAGATACGCAGTATTTT CASSQAAGGTDTQYF
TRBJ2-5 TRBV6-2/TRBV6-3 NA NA TGTGCCAGCAGCTACCCCCGGACAAATAAAGAGACCCAGTACTTC CASSYPRTNKETQYF
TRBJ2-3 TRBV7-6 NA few TGTGCCAGCAGCTTAGCGGTGCTAGGGAGCACAGATACGCAGTATTTT CASSLAVLGSTDTQYF
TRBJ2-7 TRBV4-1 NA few TGCGCCAGCAGCCAAGATTGGGCAGGGTTTGGCGAGCAGTACTTC CASSQDWAGFGEQYF
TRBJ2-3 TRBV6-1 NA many TGTGCCAGCAGTTCCTTAAGGGGAGGCACAGATACGCAGTATTTT CASSSLRGGTDTQYF